The clone carrying this T cell receptor beta chain came up many times. Its antigen is undetermined. Germline V gene data show CDR1 as SGHTS and CDR2 as YDEGEE. CDR3 length: 15 residues. Losses at the gene ends were 3 bases for V and 8 bases for J; bases not matched to a gene: 8. Amplification targeted TCR beta CDR3 regions from RNA transcripts. First-round RT-PCR targeting the TCR CDR3 was performed with the HTBI primer set. Using its own MiXCR run on the multiplex PCR reads, TCRdb lists one record per CDR3 protein. In the table there are approximately 710,000 distinct CDR3 sequences, 15% to 20% of which are singletons. These data originate in a study of T cells in Graves' hyperthyroidism and ophthalmopathy. Study-wide points: Researchers found most expanded thyroid clonotypes above 0.001 in blood as well. Patients with ophthalmopathy were separated from those with stable hyperthyroidism by a 13 V-J model.

The diagnostic basis comprised clinical symptoms, serum thyroxine and TRAb, thyroid ultrasound and orbital computed tomography. The sequencing input was blood. The receptor was derived from a man in his fifties with Graves' hyperthyroidism. This chain links TRBV5-8 with TRBJ1-4; 9 bases map to TRBD1. CDR3 coding DNA: TGTGCCAGCAGCTCCGGGACAGGGACTGAAGAAAAACTGTTTTTT. This sequence encodes CASSSGTGTEEKLFF.